The present TCR beta chain was sequenced within a study of T cells in Graves' hyperthyroidism and ophthalmopathy. CDR3 length: 17 amino acids. Germline lookup yields CDR1 SGHVS and CDR2 FNYEAQ. Trimming shortened V by 6 bases and J by 4 bases, and 21 bases separated the two germline ends. Study-wide results and caveats: Most thyroid clonotypes expanded above 0.001 were also detected in blood.

This clonotype was detected only a few times. Its cognate antigen is unknown. The TCR beta CDR3 regions underwent amplification using RNA transcripts as the source. First-round RT-PCR of the TCR CDR3 relied on the HTBI primer set. TCRdb reprocessed the multiplex PCR reads via MiXCR and lists one record per CDR3 protein. The repertoire holds approximately 720,000 distinct CDR3 sequences, 15% to 20% seen once, with about a sixth in the top ten. From 10 ml of fresh peripheral blood, PBMCs were isolated. Sequenced: blood. The clonotype comes from a woman aged 45 to 65 with Graves' hyperthyroidism that later progressed to Graves' ophthalmopathy. The V gene is TRBV7-6, the J gene TRBJ2-2; D gene ambiguous. Here the CDR3 DNA reads TGTGCCAGCAGTTTACAAGGGTGGTCTTCGGGCACCGGGGAGCTGTTTTTT. Protein: CASSLQGWSSGTGELFF.